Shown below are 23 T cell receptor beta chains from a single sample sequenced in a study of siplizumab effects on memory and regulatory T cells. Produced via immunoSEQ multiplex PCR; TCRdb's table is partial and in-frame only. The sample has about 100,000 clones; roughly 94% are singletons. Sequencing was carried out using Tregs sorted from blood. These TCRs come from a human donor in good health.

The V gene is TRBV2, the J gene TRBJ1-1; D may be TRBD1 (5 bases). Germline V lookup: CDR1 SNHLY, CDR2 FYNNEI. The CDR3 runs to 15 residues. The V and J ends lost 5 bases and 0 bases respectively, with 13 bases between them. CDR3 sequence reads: CASSFLAGLNTEAFF. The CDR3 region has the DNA TGTGCCAGCAGTTTCCTGGCGGGGCTGAACACTGAAGCTTTCTTT.

The CDR3 DNA follows: TGCGCCAGCAGCTTGGACGGGCCCGGCACAGATACGCAGTATTTT. It specifies CASSLDGPGTDTQYF. V usage is TRBV5-1 and J usage is TRBJ2-3; D is unresolved. V shed 0 bases and J shed 1 base, with 9 bases lying between them. CDR3 length: 15 residues. Germline CDR1 and CDR2: SGHRS and YFSETQ.

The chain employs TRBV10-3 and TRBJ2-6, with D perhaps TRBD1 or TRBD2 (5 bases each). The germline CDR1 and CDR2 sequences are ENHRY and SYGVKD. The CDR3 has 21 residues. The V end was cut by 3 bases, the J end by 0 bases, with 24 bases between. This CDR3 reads CAISDRVQLGTEDSGANVLTF. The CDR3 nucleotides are TGTGCCATCAGTGACCGCGTACAATTAGGGACGGAAGACTCTGGGGCCAACGTCCTGACTTTC.

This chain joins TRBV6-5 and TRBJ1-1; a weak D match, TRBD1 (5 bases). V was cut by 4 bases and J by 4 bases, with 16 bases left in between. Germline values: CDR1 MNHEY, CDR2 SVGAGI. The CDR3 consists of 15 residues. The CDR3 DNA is TGTGCCAGCAGTTTGGGGAAGGGGAGGGGCACTGAAGCTTTCTTT. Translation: CASSLGKGRGTEAFF.

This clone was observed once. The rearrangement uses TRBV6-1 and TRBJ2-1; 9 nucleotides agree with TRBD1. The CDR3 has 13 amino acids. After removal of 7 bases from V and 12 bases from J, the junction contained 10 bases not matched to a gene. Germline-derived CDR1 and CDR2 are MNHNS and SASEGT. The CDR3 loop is CASKTGGGMGQFF. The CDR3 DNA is TGTGCCAGCAAGACAGGGGGAGGTATGGGGCAGTTCTTC.

The DNA of the CDR3 is TGTGCCAGCAGCTCGCGGACAGGGGATAGCACAGATACGCAGTATTTT. Translating gives CASSSRTGDSTDTQYF. The chain employs TRBV5-8 and TRBJ2-3; 9 nucleotides agree with TRBD1. With 3 bases clipped from V and 0 bases from J, the junction kept 5 bases outside the gene matches. This CDR3 is built from 16 residues. Germline loops: CDR1 SGHTS, CDR2 YDEGEE.

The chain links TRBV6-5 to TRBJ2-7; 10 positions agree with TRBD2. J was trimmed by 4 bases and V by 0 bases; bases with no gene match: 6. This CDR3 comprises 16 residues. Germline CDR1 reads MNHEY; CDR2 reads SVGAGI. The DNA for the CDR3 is TGTGCCAGCAGTTACTCGGTAGCGGGAGGTGGATACGAGCAGTACTTC. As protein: CASSYSVAGGGYEQYF.

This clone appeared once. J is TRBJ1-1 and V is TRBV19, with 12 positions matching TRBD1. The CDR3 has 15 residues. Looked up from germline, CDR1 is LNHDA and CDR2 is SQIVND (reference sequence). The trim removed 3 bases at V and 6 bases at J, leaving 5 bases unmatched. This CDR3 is CASSIWDRGRAEAFF. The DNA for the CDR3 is TGTGCCAGTAGTATCTGGGACAGGGGGCGGGCTGAAGCTTTCTTT.

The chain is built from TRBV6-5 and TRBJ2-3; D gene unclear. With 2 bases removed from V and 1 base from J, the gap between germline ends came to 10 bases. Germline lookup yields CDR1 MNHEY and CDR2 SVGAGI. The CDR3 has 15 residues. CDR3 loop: CASSYVGIRTDTQYF. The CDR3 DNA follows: TGTGCCAGCAGTTACGTAGGGATTCGCACAGATACGCAGTATTTT.

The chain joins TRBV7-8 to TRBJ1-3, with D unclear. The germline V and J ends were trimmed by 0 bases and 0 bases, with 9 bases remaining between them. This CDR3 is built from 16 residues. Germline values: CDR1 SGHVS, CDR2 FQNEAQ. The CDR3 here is CASSLASRASGNTIYF. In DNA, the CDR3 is TGTGCCAGCAGCTTAGCGTCGAGGGCCTCTGGAAACACCATATATTTT.

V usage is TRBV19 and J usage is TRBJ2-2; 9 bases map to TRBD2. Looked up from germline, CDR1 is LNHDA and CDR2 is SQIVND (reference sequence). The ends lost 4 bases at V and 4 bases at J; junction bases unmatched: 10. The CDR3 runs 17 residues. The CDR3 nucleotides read TGTGCCAGTAGTAGAGAAAATAGCGGGAGCGTCACCGGGGAGCTGTTTTTT. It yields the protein CASSRENSGSVTGELFF.

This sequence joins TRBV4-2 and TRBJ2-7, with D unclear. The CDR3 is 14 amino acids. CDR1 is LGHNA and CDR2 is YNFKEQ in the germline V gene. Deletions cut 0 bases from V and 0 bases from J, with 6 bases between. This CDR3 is CASSQEERSYEQYF. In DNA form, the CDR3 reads TGTGCCAGCAGCCAAGAAGAACGCTCCTACGAGCAGTACTTC.

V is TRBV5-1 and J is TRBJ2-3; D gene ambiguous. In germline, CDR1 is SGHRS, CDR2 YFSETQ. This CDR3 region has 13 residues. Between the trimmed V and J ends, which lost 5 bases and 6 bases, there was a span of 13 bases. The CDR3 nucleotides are TGCGCCAGCAGTTTCGCCAGCCCGGATACGCAGTATTTT. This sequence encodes CASSFASPDTQYF. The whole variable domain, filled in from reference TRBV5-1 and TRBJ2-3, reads KAGVTQTPRYLIKTRGQQVTLSCSPISGHRSVSWYQQTPGQGLQFLFEYFSETQRNKGNFPGRFSGRQFSNSRSEMNVSTLELGDSALYLCASSFASPDTQYFGPGTRLTVL.

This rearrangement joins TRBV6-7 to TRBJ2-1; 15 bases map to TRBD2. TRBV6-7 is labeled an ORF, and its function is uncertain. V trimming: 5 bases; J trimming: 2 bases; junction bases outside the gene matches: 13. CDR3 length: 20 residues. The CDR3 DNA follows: TGTGCCAGCAGTCGCCGACCAGGGACTAGCGGGAGGCAACCCTACAATGAGCAGTTCTTC. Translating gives CASSRRPGTSGRQPYNEQFF.

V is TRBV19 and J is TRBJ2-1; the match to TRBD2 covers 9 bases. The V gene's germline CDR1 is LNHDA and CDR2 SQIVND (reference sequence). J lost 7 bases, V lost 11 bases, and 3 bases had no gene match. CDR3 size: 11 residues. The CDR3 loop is CASSGMNEQFF. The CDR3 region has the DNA TGTGCCTCTAGCGGGATGAATGAGCAGTTCTTC.

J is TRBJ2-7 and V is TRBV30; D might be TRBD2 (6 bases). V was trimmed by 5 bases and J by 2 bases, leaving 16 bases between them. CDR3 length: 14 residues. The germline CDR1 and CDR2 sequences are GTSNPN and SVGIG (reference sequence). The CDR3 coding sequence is TGTGCCTGGGGTCGTCGGCGGGAAACCTACGAGCAGTACTTC. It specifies CAWGRRRETYEQYF.

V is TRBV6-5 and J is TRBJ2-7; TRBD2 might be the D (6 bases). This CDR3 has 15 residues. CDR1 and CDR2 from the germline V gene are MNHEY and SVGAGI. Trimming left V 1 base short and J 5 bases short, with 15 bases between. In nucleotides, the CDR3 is TGTGCCAGCAGTTACTACTGGCGGGACTTAAACGAGCAGTACTTC. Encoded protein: CASSYYWRDLNEQYF.

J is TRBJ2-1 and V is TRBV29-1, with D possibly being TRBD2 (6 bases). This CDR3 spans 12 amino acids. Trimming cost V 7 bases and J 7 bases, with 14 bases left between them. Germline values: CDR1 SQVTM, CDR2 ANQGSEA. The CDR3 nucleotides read TGCAGCGCACGAGCTCGGGAGAATGAGCAGTTCTTC. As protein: CSARARENEQFF.

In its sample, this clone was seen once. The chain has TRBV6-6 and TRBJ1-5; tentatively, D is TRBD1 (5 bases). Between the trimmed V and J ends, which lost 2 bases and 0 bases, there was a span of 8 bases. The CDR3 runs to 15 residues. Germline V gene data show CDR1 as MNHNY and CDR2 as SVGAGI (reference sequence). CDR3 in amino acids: CASSYGTGSNQPQHF. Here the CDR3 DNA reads TGTGCCAGCAGTTACGGCACAGGTAGCAATCAGCCCCAGCATTTT.

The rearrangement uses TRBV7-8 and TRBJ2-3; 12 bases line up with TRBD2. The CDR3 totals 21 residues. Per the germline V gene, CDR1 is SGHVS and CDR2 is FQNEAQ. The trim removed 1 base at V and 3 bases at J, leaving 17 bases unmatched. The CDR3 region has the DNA TGTGCCAGCAGCTTAGGATGGTTGACTAGCGGGAGTCGGTCCGAAACAGATACGCAGTATTTT. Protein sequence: CASSLGWLTSGSRSETDTQYF.

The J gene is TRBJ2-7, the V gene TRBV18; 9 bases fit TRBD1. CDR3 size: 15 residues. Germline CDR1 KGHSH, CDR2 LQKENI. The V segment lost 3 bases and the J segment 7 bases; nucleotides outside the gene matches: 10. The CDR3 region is CASSPSGTGLKEQYF. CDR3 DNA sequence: TGTGCCAGCTCACCCAGCGGGACAGGGTTAAAAGAGCAGTACTTC.

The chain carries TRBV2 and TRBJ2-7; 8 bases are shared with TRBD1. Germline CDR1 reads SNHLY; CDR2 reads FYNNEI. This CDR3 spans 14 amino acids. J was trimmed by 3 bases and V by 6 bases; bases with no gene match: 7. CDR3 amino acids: CASSEQGGLYEQYF. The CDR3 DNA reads TGTGCCAGCAGCGAACAGGGGGGTCTCTACGAGCAGTACTTC.

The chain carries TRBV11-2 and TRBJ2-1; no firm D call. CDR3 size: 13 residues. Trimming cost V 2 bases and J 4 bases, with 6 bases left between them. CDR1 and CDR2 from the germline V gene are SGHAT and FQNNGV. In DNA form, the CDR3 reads TGTGCCAGCAGCTTATTAGTATACAATGAGCAGTTCTTC. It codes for CASSLLVYNEQFF.